These 24 T cell receptor beta chains were all obtained from the same sample, sequenced in a study of cytomegalovirus exposure and HLA in healthy donors. The PCR made use of 60 Vbeta and 13 Jbeta primers. Measured with immunoSEQ multiplex PCR; TCRdb has only the in-frame clones, and not every one. The table shows under 200,000 clones, with 75% occurring only once. Sequenced: PBMCs. The receptors were sampled from a woman between 45 and 65 years old in good health and CMV-seropositive.

The chain carries TRBV4-2 and TRBJ1-4, with 12 bases matching TRBD1. The junction had 5 bases not matched to a gene; V was cut back by 0 bases and J by 3 bases. CDR1 and CDR2 (germline): LGHNA, YNFKEQ. The CDR3 consists of 18 residues. The DNA for the CDR3 is TGTGCCAGCAGCCAAGAGGGGACAGGGGGCATGGCTAATGAAAAACTGTTTTTT. This translates into CASSQEGTGGMANEKLFF.

The chain employs TRBV9 and TRBJ1-2; no definite D call. The CDR3 has 14 amino acids. Germline V gives CDR1 SGDLS, CDR2 YYNGEE. Trimming removed 7 bases at V and 0 bases at J, with 13 bases between. The CDR3 reads CASRNGSTNYGYTF. DNA for the CDR3: TGTGCCAGCCGGAACGGGAGTACTAACTATGGCTACACCTTC. The entire variable domain, with the rest obtained from reference TRBV9 and TRBJ1-2, is as follows: DSGVTQTPKHLITATGQRVTLRCSPRSGDLSVYWYQQSLDQGLQFLIQYYNGEERAKGNILERFSAQQFPDLHSELNLSSLELGDSALYFCASRNGSTNYGYTFGSGTRLTVV.

The chain is built from TRBV10-2 and TRBJ2-7; D possibly corresponds to TRBD2 (6 bases). Germline V gives CDR1 WSHSY, CDR2 SAAADI. The CDR3 is made up of 13 amino acids. V was trimmed by 7 bases and J by 0 bases, leaving 10 bases between them. The CDR3 spells CASIPEGSYEQYF. CDR3 DNA sequence: TGCGCCAGCATCCCGGAGGGCTCCTACGAGCAGTACTTC.

V and J are TRBV4-1 and TRBJ1-6, with D unclear. From germline, CDR1 is MGHRA and CDR2 YSYEKL. Trimming pared 2 bases from V and 10 bases from J, leaving 15 bases between. The CDR3 has 15 residues. Here the CDR3 DNA reads TGCGCCAGCAGCCAAAGTGAGGCTAGTGGGTCACCCCTCCACTTT. Protein: CASSQSEASGSPLHF.

The chain joins TRBV30 to TRBJ2-5; no reliable D call. The CDR3 is made up of 12 amino acids. The V end lost 2 bases, the J end lost 5 bases, and 9 bases lay between the germline ends. Germline lookup yields CDR1 GTSNPN and CDR2 SVGIG (reference sequence). The CDR3 region is CAWSSQVETQYF. The CDR3 coding sequence is TGTGCCTGGAGTTCCCAGGTTGAGACCCAGTACTTC.

V and J are TRBV5-4 and TRBJ1-2, with 9 positions matching TRBD1. Unmatched junction bases numbered 7, after V lost 5 bases and J lost 5 bases. Per germline, CDR1 SGHNT and CDR2 YYREEE (reference sequence). The CDR3 is made up of 14 amino acids. The CDR3, as DNA: TGTGCCAGCAGGGCCCTGGACAGGGGTTATGGCTACACCTTC. Its protein is CASRALDRGYGYTF.

The V call is TRBV9, the J call TRBJ2-1; 7 bases match TRBD1. The CDR3 totals 15 residues. The V and J ends lost 3 bases and 1 base, in that order; junction bases with no gene match: 4. Germline V gene sequence: CDR1 SGDLS, CDR2 YYNGEE. CDR3 nucleotide sequence: TGTGCCAGCAGCGCGACGACAGGGTCCTACAATGAGCAGTTCTTC. This sequence encodes CASSATTGSYNEQFF.

With respect to this clone: A junction boundary mismatches the germline segment, possibly from a read error. V and J are TRBV2 and TRBJ2-2; D is perhaps TRBD2 (5 bases). Germline lookup yields CDR1 SNHLY and CDR2 FYNNEI. This CDR3 comprises 15 residues. CDR3 region: CASSEMGRPSGEPFF. The CDR3, as DNA: TGTGCCAGCAGTGAAATGGGCAGGCCGTCCGGGGAGCCGTTTTTT. The full variable domain, completed using reference TRBV2 and TRBJ2-2, is EPEVTQTPSHQVTQMGQEVILRCVPISNHLYFYWYRQILGQKVEFLVSFYNNEISEKSEIFDDQFSVERPDGSNFTLKIRSTKLEDSAMYFCASSEMGRPSGEPFFGEGSRLTVL.

The V gene is TRBV7-2, the J gene TRBJ2-5; 9 bases align to TRBD1. In germline, CDR1 is SGHTA, CDR2 FQGNSA. J was trimmed by 10 bases and V by 1 base; bases with no gene match: 4. The CDR3 has 13 residues. The CDR3: CASSLVGTGSQYF. CDR3 nucleotides: TGTGCCAGCAGCTTAGTCGGGACAGGGAGCCAGTACTTC.

This chain connects TRBV5-1 to TRBJ1-1; 7 bases match TRBD1. After removal of 4 bases from V and 5 bases from J, the junction contained 2 bases not matched to a gene. The CDR3 is made up of 12 amino acids. Germline V gene lookup returns CDR1 SGHRS and CDR2 YFSETQ. This chain's CDR3 is CASSARGTEAFF. The CDR3 DNA reads as TGCGCCAGCAGCGCCAGGGGGACTGAAGCTTTCTTT.

This sequence joins TRBV9 and TRBJ2-5; TRBD2 agrees at 7 bases. This CDR3 region has 13 residues. Germline values: CDR1 SGDLS, CDR2 YYNGEE. The J segment lost 5 bases and the V segment lost 3 bases, leaving 4 bases of the junction unmatched. CDR3 in amino acids: CASSGRLAETQYF. The DNA of the CDR3 is TGTGCCAGCAGCGGAAGACTAGCTGAGACCCAGTACTTC.

Notes on this clone: Other DNA sequences of this sample code for an identical CDR3. The chain recombines TRBV2 with TRBJ2-3; D perhaps matches TRBD1 (6 bases). CDR3 size: 14 residues. CDR1 is SNHLY and CDR2 is FYNNEI in the germline V gene. V shed 5 bases and J shed 2 bases, with 11 bases lying between them. CDR3 DNA: TGTGCCAGCAGTCCCTGGACAGCCACAGATACGCAGTATTTT. It yields the protein CASSPWTATDTQYF.

This clone was observed a single time. The chain has TRBV19 and TRBJ1-1; TRBD1 is a possible D gene (6 bases). The V and J ends lost 3 bases and 6 bases respectively, with 11 bases between them. The length of the CDR3 is 13 residues. The germline V gene encodes CDR1 LNHDA and CDR2 SQIVND (reference sequence). The CDR3 is CASSIDRPSEAFF. The CDR3 bases are TGTGCCAGTAGTATCGACAGGCCTTCTGAAGCTTTCTTT.

The DNA of the CDR3 is TGTGCCAGCAGCCCCCAGGGCACTGAAGCTTTCTTT. Translating it yields CASSPQGTEAFF. The V call is TRBV9, the J call TRBJ1-1; D possibly corresponds to TRBD1 (5 bases). Germline CDR1 SGDLS, CDR2 YYNGEE. This CDR3 has 12 amino acids. V lost 4 bases to trimming and J lost 4 bases, with 8 bases between them.

This clone was observed at least ten times. This sequence joins TRBV5-4 and TRBJ1-1, with D perhaps TRBD1 (6 bases). This CDR3 contains 14 residues. CDR1 SGHNT and CDR2 YYREEE come from the germline V gene (reference sequence). V dropped 2 bases and J dropped 0 bases, with 8 bases sitting between them. CDR3 region: CASSLGGMNTEAFF. The CDR3 DNA reads as TGTGCCAGCAGCTTAGGGGGAATGAACACTGAAGCTTTCTTT.

There are a few counts of this clone. The V gene is TRBV7-9, the J gene TRBJ2-3; D is perhaps TRBD2 (6 bases). The length of the CDR3 is 16 residues. CDR1 is SEHNR and CDR2 is FQNEAQ in the germline V gene (reference sequence). The V gene lost 2 bases and the J gene lost 2 bases, with 14 bases spanning the gap. The CDR3 is CASSLYAGGLTDTQYF. CDR3 nucleotides: TGTGCCAGCAGCTTATACGCCGGGGGACTCACAGATACGCAGTATTTT.

The chain recombines TRBV27 with TRBJ2-7; D is possibly TRBD2 (6 bases). The germline V gene has CDR1 MNHEY and CDR2 SMNVEV (reference sequence). Trimming removed 6 bases from V and 6 bases from J, with 18 bases in between. This CDR3 region has 14 residues. This CDR3 is CASSFGRWGSEQYF. The CDR3 DNA reads TGTGCCAGCAGCTTCGGGAGATGGGGTTCCGAGCAGTACTTC.

The chain recombines TRBV5-1 with TRBJ2-1; 9 nucleotides line up with TRBD1. The trim removed 2 bases at V and 8 bases at J, leaving 8 bases unmatched. CDR3 length equals 15 residues. From germline, CDR1 is SGHRS and CDR2 YFSETQ. This CDR3 reads CASSLLGTGPHEQFF. The CDR3 DNA reads as TGCGCCAGCAGCTTACTCGGGACAGGGCCCCATGAGCAGTTCTTC.

The rearrangement uses TRBV5-4 and TRBJ2-1, with 12 bases matching TRBD2. The CDR3 has 14 residues. Trimming at V came to 0 bases and at J to 12 bases, leaving 4 bases not matched to a gene. CDR1 SGHNT and CDR2 YYREEE come from the germline V gene (reference sequence). The CDR3 region has the DNA TGTGCCAGCAGCTTGGGACTAGCGGGGGAGACGCAGTTCTTC. Protein: CASSLGLAGETQFF. Combining the CDR3 with reference TRBV5-4 and TRBJ2-1 gives the whole variable domain ETGVTQSPTHLIKTRGQQVTLRCSSQSGHNTVSWYQQALGQGPQFIFQYYREEENGRGNFPPRFSGLQFPNYSSELNVNALELDDSALYLCASSLGLAGETQFFGPGTRLTVL.

This chain joins TRBV5-1 and TRBJ2-5, with a possible D match to TRBD2 (6 bases). The V end was cut by 5 bases, the J end by 4 bases, with 18 bases between. This CDR3 comprises 15 residues. The germline V gene encodes CDR1 SGHRS and CDR2 YFSETQ. The CDR3 region has the DNA TGCGCCAGCAGAGGAAGGGTAGCGGAGGGAGAGACCCAGTACTTC. As protein: CASRGRVAEGETQYF. The variable domain in full, completed from reference TRBV5-1 and TRBJ2-5, reads KAGVTQTPRYLIKTRGQQVTLSCSPISGHRSVSWYQQTPGQGLQFLFEYFSETQRNKGNFPGRFSGRQFSNSRSEMNVSTLELGDSALYLCASRGRVAEGETQYFGPGTRLLVL.

V gene TRBV14 combines with J gene TRBJ1-2; D is perhaps TRBD1 (6 bases). In germline, CDR1 is SGHDN, CDR2 FVKESK. The CDR3 contains 14 residues. V dropped 4 bases and J dropped 4 bases, with 13 bases sitting between them. As DNA, the CDR3 is TGTGCCAGCAGCCTCGCGGGGGCAAGCTATGGCTACACCTTC. Translated: CASSLAGASYGYTF.

J is TRBJ1-2 and V is TRBV6-5; D possibly corresponds to TRBD1 (5 bases). The length of the CDR3 is 15 residues. V was clipped by 4 bases and J by 0 bases, with 12 bases between them. CDR1 MNHEY and CDR2 SVGAGI come from the germline V gene. The CDR3 nucleotides are TGTGCCAGCAGTTCGAGGACACCTGCTAACTATGGCTACACCTTC. Amino acids: CASSSRTPANYGYTF.

The chain couples TRBV5-8 to TRBJ2-3; the D is unclear. The V and J ends lost 0 bases and 5 bases respectively, with 4 bases between them. The CDR3 extends over 12 amino acids. Looked up from germline, CDR1 is SGHTS and CDR2 is YDEGEE. The CDR3 protein is CASSLDRDTQYF. The CDR3 coding sequence is TGTGCCAGCAGCTTGGACAGAGATACGCAGTATTTT.

The chain recombines TRBV6-1 with TRBJ1-1; 8 nucleotides align to TRBD1. CDR3 length: 14 amino acids. V lost 6 bases, J lost 7 bases, and 10 bases stayed unmatched. The V gene's germline CDR1 is MNHNS and CDR2 SASEGT. CDR3 region: CASRIDRGPSEAFF. In nucleotides, the CDR3 is TGTGCCAGCAGAATCGACAGGGGACCGAGTGAAGCTTTCTTT.